The subject of this entry is one T cell receptor beta chain. Antigen specificity is unknown. These data come from a study of OX40 agonist ivuxolimab in advanced cancers. Study details: Ivuxolimab, which patients received intravenously every 2 weeks, was dosed at 0.01 to 10 mg/kg. General study points: Blood T cells, both CD4+ and CD8+, expanded clonally by week 6 at 0.1 to 3.0 mg/kg. Low normalized T-cell clonal expansion was also seen in some nonresponders.

The repertoire was sequenced with immunoSEQ multiplex PCR; TCRdb's copy has only in-frame clones and lacks some. Of tens of thousands of clones listed, around nine tenths are singletons. Autoimmune disease history or systemic immunosuppression meant exclusion. The ends were cut back, 1 base at V and 2 bases at J, with 11 bases in the middle. Germline CDR1 is LNHDA and CDR2 is SQIVND (reference sequence). The CDR3 covers 15 residues. The chain has TRBV19 and TRBJ2-5; maybe TRBD2 (6 bases). The specimen comprised CD4+ or CD8+ T cells sorted from blood, sampled in a trial of the OX40 agonist ivuxolimab. This receptor was identified in an adult with an advanced solid tumor such as melanoma, head and neck, liver or kidney cancer. The CDR3 sequence: CASSIGGVGQETQYF. As DNA, the CDR3 is TGTGCCAGTAGTATAGGGGGGGTTGGGCAAGAGACCCAGTACTTC.